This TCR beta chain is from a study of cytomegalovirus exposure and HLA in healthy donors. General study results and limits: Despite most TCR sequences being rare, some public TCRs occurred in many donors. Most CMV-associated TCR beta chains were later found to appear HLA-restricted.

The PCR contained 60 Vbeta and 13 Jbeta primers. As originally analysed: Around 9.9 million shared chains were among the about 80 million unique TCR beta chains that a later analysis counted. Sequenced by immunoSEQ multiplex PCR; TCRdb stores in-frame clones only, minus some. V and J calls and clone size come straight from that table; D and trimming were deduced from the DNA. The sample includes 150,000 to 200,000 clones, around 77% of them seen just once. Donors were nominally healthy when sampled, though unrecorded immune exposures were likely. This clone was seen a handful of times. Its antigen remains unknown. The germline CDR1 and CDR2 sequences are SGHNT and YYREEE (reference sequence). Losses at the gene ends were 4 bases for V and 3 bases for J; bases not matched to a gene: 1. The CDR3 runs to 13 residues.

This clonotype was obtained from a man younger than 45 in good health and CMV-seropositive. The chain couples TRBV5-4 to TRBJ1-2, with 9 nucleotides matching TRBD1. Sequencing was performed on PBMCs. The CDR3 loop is CASSRQGDYGYTF. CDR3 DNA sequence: TGTGCCAGCAGCCGACAGGGGGACTATGGCTACACCTTC.